This TCR beta chain was captured in a study of blood T cell repertoires in COVID-19. Losses at the gene ends were 4 bases for V and 1 base for J; bases not matched to a gene: 7. The CDR3 sequence is 15 residues long. Looked up from germline, CDR1 is MNHEY and CDR2 is SVGAGI. Original handling: It was from reference gene primer amplification that nucleated cell counts were estimated. Sequenced by immunoSEQ multiplex PCR; TCRdb stores in-frame clones only, minus some. V and J calls and clone size are those listed in that table; D and trimming were worked out from the DNA. Of roughly 190,000 clones in the sample, about 87% were seen once.

V usage is TRBV6-5 and J usage is TRBJ2-7; 7 bases fit TRBD1. The source material was peripheral blood. The TCR comes from a man between 18 and 35 years old with active or convalescent COVID-19. CDR3 in DNA: TGTGCCAGCAGTTTAACAGGGGTTCCGTCCTACGAGCAGTACTTC. It is translated as CASSLTGVPSYEQYF.